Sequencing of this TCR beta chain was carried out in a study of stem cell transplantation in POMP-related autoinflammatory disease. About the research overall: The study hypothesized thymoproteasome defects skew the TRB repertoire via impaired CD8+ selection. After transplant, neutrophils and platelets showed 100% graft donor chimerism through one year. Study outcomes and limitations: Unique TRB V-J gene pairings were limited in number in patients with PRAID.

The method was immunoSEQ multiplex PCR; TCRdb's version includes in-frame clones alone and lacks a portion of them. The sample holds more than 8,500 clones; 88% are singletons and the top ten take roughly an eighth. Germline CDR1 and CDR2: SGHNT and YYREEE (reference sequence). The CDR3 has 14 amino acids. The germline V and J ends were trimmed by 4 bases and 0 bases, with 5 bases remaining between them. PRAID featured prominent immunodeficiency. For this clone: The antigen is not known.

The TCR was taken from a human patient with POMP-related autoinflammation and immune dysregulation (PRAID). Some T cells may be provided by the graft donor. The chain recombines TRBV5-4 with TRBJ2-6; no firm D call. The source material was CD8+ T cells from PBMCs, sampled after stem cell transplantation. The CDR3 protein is CASSADSGANVLTF. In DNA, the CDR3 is TGTGCCAGCAGCGCGGACTCTGGGGCCAACGTCCTGACTTTC.